Each of the 11 T cell receptor beta chains below was sequenced from the same sample in a study of breast tumors, draining lymph nodes, adjacent tissues. Axillary draining lymph nodes of breast cancer patients supplied the node samples. TCRdb called the multiplex PCR reads again in MiXCR, with one record for every CDR3 protein. The sample contains approximately 190,000 distinct CDR3 sequences, around 29% of which appear only once. Sequencing was performed on axillary lymph node tissue. Receptor source: a female donor with breast cancer. Some clones in this sample may be carry-over from other donors' samples.

A word on this clonotype: It is unclear where the CDR3 begins or ends on the DNA, so no DNA is shown, and the CDR3 is as TCRdb lists it. The chain joins TRBV20-1 to TRBJ1-4; the table assigns TRBD1, which was not confirmed against the DNA. Germline V CDR1 and CDR2: DFQATT, SNEGSKA (reference sequence). The CDR3 has 18 amino acids, counting both end residues. This CDR3 reads CSASALTYEQYFGEKLFF.

Comment on this clonotype: This could be a read error, since a much larger clone is one nucleotide away. The DNA of the CDR3 is TGTGCCAGCAGTTTAGTGGCTAGCGGCCAAGAGACCCCGTACTTC. It is translated as CASSLVASGQETPYF. The J gene is TRBJ2-5, the V gene TRBV9; 7 positions match TRBD2. Germline-derived CDR1 and CDR2 are SGDLS and YYNGEE. This CDR3 has 15 amino acids.

The rearrangement joins TRBV18 to TRBJ2-2, with TRBD1 matching over 8 bases. The CDR3 has 15 amino acids. Germline-derived CDR1 and CDR2 are KGHSH and LQKENI. Trimming took 4 bases from V and 0 from J; bases not matched to a gene: 1. Here the CDR3 reads CASSLGQANTGELFF. The CDR3 DNA reads TGTGCCAGCTCACTGGGACAGGCGAACACCGGGGAGCTGTTTTTT.

This clonotype showed up just a few times. J is TRBJ2-3 and V is TRBV30; D gene uncertain. CDR1 is GTSNPN and CDR2 is SVGIG in the germline V gene (reference sequence). Trimming left V 3 bases short and J 2 bases short, with 6 bases between. The CDR3 extends over 12 amino acids. CDR3 sequence: CAWRPSTDTQYF. The DNA for the CDR3 is TGTGCCTGGAGGCCTTCCACAGATACGCAGTATTTT.

The chain links TRBV10-3 to TRBJ1-1, with 8 bases that match TRBD1. From germline, CDR1 is ENHRY and CDR2 SYGVKD. V shed 9 bases, J shed 6 bases, and the junction held 12 bases outside the gene matches. This CDR3 contains 14 residues. CDR3 coding DNA: TGTGCCATTTCGTTCGGGACAGGAATTCCTGAAGCTTTCTTT. Protein: CAISFGTGIPEAFF.

This clonotype was picked up many times. This sequence joins TRBV5-1 and TRBJ2-7; D is unclear. Trimming stripped 1 base from V and 4 bases from J, with 9 bases between. Germline V CDR1 and CDR2: SGHRS, YFSETQ. The CDR3 runs 13 residues. CDR3 sequence reads: CASSLSRQYEQYF. The DNA for the CDR3 is TGCGCCAGCAGCTTGTCAAGGCAATACGAGCAGTACTTC.

CDR3 bases: TGCAGTGCTAGAGACCTCCGAATTAGCACGGTAGAGACCCAGTACTTC. It is translated as CSARDLRISTVETQYF. This chain connects TRBV20-1 to TRBJ2-5; no clear D gene. The CDR3 totals 16 residues. V lost 0 bases and J 4 bases, leaving 18 bases between the germline ends. The germline V gene has CDR1 DFQATT and CDR2 SNEGSKA (reference sequence).

A few counts support this clonotype. The V and J genes are TRBV19 and TRBJ2-7, with unresolved D. Germline assignment: CDR1 LNHDA and CDR2 SQIVND (reference sequence). This CDR3 has 13 amino acids. Deletions cut 7 bases from V and 2 bases from J, with 12 bases between. CDR3: CASKHKSPYEQYF. CDR3 in DNA: TGTGCCAGTAAACACAAGAGCCCCTACGAGCAGTACTTC.

This clonotype was seen repeatedly, ten times or more. The chain couples TRBV18 to TRBJ1-3, with no clear D. Germline CDR1 KGHSH, CDR2 LQKENI. Trimming removed 3 bases at V and 0 bases at J, with 12 bases between. The CDR3 has 16 residues. The CDR3 DNA sequence: TGTGCCAGCTCACCCCCCGGTGCTAACTCTGGAAACACCATATATTTT. It translates to CASSPPGANSGNTIYF.

This clonotype was counted ten times or more. This chain joins TRBV20-1 and TRBJ2-3; 8 positions agree with TRBD1. The V gene's germline CDR1 is DFQATT and CDR2 SNEGSKA (reference sequence). Losses at the gene ends were 0 bases for V and 2 bases for J; bases not matched to a gene: 4. The CDR3 contains 15 residues. CDR3 nucleotide sequence: TGCAGTGCTAGAGAGCCGGGACAGGCCACAGATACGCAGTATTTT. Its translation: CSAREPGQATDTQYF.

There are many counts of this clonotype. The chain uses TRBV9 and TRBJ2-5, with a weak D call TRBD1 (6 bases). V lost 3 bases and J 1 base, leaving 10 bases between the germline ends. The germline V gene has CDR1 SGDLS and CDR2 YYNGEE. The CDR3 runs 14 residues. The CDR3 nucleotides are TGTGCCAGCAGCGCAGGGGACGTCCAAGAGACCCAGTACTTC. This gives the protein CASSAGDVQETQYF.